This paragraph covers one T cell receptor beta chain sequence. Authors' data handling: The assay estimated nucleated cells by amplifying reference gene primers. Assay used: immunoSEQ multiplex PCR; TCRdb lists only in-frame clones, some missing. D and trimming were read from the DNA, whereas the V and J calls and clone size are those reported in that table. The sample shows 140,000 to 150,000 clones, 80% of them seen only once. The source of the sample is a study of blood T cell repertoires in COVID-19. On the study more broadly: Samples of COVID-19 (acute and convalescent) were obtained from the United States, Italy and Spain. The analysed material was cDNA or gDNA that came from T cells, B-cell-depleted T cells, or PBMCs.

Sequencing input: peripheral blood. The sequence was obtained from a man in his 70s who had recovered from COVID-19.

The CDR3 DNA follows: TGTGCCAGCAACCGAGCGGGAGTAGCAGGAGAGACCCAGTACTTC. Translated, it gives CASNRAGVAGETQYF. The chain joins TRBV27 to TRBJ2-5; 8 nucleotides agree with TRBD2. The CDR3 is made up of 15 amino acids. The V segment lost 7 bases and the J segment 4 bases; nucleotides outside the gene matches: 11. The V gene's germline CDR1 is MNHEY and CDR2 SMNVEV (reference sequence).